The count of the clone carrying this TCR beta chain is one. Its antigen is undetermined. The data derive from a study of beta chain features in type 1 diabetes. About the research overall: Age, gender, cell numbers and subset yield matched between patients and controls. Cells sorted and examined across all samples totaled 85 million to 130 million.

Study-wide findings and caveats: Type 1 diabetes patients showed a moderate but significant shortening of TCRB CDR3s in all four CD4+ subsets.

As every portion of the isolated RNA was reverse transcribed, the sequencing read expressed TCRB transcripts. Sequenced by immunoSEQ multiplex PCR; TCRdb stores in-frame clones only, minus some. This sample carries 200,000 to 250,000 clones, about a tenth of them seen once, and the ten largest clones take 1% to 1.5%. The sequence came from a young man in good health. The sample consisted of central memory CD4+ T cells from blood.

The CDR3 DNA reads as TGTGCCAGCAGCGGCCAGGACTATAACACCGGGGAGCTGTTTTTT. Its translation is CASSGQDYNTGELFF. The chain recombines TRBV9 with TRBJ2-2; perhaps TRBD2 as D (6 bases). The germline gives CDR1 SGDLS, CDR2 YYNGEE. The CDR3 loop spans 15 amino acids. The germline V and J ends were trimmed by 3 bases and 2 bases, with 11 bases remaining between them.